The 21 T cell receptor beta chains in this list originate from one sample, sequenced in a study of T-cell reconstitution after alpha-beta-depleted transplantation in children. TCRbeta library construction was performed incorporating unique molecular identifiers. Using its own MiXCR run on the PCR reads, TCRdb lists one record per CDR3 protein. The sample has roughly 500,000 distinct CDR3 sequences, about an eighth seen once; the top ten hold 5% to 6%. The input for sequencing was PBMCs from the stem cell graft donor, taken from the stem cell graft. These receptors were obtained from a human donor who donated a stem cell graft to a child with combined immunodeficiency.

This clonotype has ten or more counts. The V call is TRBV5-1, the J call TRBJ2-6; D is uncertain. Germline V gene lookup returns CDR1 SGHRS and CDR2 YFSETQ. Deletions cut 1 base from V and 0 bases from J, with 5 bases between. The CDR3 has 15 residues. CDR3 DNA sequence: TGCGCCAGCAGCTTGTGGACCTCTGGGGCCAACGTCCTGACTTTC. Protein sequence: CASSLWTSGANVLTF.

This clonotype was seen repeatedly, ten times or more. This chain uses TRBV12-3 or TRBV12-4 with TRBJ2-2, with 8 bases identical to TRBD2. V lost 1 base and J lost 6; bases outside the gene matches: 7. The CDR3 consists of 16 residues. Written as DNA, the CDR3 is TGTGCCAGCAGTTTAGGGGCCGGGGGGGCCTCCGGGGAGCTGTTTTTT. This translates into CASSLGAGGASGELFF.

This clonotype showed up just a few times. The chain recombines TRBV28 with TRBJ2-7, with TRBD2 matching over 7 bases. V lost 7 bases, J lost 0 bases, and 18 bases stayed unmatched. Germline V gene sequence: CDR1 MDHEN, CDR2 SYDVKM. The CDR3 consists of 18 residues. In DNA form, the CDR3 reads TGTGCCAGCACCCCCTTATTCCCAGGGACTAAGAGCTCCTACGAGCAGTACTTC. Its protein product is CASTPLFPGTKSSYEQYF.

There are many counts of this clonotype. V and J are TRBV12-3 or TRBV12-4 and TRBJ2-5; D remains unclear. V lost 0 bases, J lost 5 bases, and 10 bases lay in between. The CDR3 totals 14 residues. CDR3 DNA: TGTGCCAGCAGTTTAGCGTCGCCTTGGGAGACCCAGTACTTC. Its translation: CASSLASPWETQYF.

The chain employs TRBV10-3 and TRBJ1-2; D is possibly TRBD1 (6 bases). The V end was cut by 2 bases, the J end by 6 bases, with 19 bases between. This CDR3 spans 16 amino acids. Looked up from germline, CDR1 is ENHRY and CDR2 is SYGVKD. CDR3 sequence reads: CAISEGLTGEFHGYTF. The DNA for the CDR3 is TGTGCCATCAGTGAGGGGTTGACAGGCGAATTCCATGGCTACACCTTC.

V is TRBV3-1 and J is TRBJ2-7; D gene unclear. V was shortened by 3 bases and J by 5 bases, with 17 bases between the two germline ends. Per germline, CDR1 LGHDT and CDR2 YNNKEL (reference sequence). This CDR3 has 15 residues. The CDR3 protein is CASSHPGTLPDEQYF. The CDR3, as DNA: TGTGCCAGCAGCCATCCGGGCACCCTCCCCGACGAGCAGTACTTC.

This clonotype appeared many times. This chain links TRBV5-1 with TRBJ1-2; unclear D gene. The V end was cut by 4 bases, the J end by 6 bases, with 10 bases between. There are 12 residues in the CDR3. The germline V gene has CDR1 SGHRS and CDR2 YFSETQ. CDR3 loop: CASSGGRDGYTF. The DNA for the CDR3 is TGCGCCAGCAGCGGAGGGAGGGATGGCTACACCTTC.

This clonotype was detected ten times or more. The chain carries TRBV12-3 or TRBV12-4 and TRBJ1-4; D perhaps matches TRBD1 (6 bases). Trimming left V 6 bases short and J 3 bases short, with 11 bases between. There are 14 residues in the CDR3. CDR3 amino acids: CASRGGPANEKLFF. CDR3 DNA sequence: TGTGCCAGCAGGGGGGGGCCGGCTAATGAAAAACTGTTTTTT.

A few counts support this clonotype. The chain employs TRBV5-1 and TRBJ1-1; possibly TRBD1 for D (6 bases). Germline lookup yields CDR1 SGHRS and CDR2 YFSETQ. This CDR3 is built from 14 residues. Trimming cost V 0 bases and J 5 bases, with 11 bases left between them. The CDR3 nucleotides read TGCGCCAGCAGCTTGGACAGGGTACGAACTGAAGCTTTCTTT. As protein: CASSLDRVRTEAFF.

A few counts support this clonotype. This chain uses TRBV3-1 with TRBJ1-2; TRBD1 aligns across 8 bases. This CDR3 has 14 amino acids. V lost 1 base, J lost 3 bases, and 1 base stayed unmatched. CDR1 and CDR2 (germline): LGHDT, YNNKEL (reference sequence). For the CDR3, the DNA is TGTGCCAGCAGCCAAGGGACAGGGCACTATGGCTACACCTTC. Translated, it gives CASSQGTGHYGYTF.

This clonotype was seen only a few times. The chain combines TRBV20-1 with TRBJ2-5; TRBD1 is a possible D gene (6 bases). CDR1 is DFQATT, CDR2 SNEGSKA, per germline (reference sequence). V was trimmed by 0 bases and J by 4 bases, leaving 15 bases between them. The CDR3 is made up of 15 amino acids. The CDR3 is CSAREETGLGETQYF. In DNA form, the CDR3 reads TGCAGTGCTAGAGAGGAAACAGGGTTAGGAGAGACCCAGTACTTC.

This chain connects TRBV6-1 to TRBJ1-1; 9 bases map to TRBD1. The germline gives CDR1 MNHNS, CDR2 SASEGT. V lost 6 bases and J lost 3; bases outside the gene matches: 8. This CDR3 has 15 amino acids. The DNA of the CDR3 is TGTGCCAGCAGACCGACAGGGGGAATGGACACTGAAGCTTTCTTT. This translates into CASRPTGGMDTEAFF.

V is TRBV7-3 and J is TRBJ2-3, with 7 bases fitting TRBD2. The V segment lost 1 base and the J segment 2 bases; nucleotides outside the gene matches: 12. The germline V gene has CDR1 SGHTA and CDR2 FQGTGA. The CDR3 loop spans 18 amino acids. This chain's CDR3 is CASSLNPRGSGYTDTQYF. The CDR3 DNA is TGTGCCAGCAGCTTAAACCCGCGGGGGTCAGGCTACACAGATACGCAGTATTTT.

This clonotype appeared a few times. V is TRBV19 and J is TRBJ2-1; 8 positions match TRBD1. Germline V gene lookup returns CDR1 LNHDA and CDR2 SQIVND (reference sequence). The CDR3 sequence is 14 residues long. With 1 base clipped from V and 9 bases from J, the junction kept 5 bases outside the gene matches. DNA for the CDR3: TGTGCCAGTAGTATAGCGGCAGGGGGCAGTGAGCAGTTCTTC. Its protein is CASSIAAGGSEQFF.

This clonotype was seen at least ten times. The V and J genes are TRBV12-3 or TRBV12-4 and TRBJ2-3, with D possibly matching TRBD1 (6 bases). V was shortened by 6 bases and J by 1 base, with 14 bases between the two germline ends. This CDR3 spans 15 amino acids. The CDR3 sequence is CASRAGTQRTDTQYF. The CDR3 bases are TGTGCCAGCAGGGCCGGGACACAACGCACAGATACGCAGTATTTT.

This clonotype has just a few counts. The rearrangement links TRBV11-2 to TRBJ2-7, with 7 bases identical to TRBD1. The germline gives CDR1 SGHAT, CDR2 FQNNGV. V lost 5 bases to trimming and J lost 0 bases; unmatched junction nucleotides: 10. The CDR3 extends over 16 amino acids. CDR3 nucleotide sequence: TGTGCCAGCAGCAGTACAGGGGCTGGGAGCTCCTACGAGCAGTACTTC. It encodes CASSSTGAGSSYEQYF.

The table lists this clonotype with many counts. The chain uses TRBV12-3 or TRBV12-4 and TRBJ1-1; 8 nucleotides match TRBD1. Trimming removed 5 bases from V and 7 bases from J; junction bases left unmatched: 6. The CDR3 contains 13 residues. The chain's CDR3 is CASSPDRANEAFF. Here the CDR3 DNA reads TGTGCCAGCAGTCCGGACAGGGCTAATGAAGCTTTCTTT.

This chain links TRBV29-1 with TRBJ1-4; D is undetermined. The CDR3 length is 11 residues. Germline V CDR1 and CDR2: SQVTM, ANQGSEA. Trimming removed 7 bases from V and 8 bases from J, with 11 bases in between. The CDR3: CSAGDREKLFF. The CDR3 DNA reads TGCAGCGCGGGCGACCGGGAAAAACTGTTTTTT.

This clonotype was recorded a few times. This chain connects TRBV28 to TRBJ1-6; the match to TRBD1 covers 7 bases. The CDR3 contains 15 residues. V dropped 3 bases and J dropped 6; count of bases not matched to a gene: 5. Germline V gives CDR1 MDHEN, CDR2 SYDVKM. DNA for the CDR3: TGTGCCAGCAGTTTTGAGACAGGGCCTAATTCACCCCTCCACTTT. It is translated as CASSFETGPNSPLHF.

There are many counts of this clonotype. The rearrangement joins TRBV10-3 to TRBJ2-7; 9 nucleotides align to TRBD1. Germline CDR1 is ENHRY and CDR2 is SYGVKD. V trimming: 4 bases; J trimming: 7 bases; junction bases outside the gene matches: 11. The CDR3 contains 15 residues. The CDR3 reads CAISGRDRVLGEQYF. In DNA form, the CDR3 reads TGTGCCATCAGTGGCCGGGACAGGGTCCTTGGGGAGCAGTACTTC.

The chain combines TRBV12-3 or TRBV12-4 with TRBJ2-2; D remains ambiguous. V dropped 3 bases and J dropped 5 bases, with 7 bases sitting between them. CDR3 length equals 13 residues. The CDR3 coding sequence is TGTGCCAGCAGTTTTACCAGAACCGGGGAGCTGTTTTTT. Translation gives CASSFTRTGELFF.